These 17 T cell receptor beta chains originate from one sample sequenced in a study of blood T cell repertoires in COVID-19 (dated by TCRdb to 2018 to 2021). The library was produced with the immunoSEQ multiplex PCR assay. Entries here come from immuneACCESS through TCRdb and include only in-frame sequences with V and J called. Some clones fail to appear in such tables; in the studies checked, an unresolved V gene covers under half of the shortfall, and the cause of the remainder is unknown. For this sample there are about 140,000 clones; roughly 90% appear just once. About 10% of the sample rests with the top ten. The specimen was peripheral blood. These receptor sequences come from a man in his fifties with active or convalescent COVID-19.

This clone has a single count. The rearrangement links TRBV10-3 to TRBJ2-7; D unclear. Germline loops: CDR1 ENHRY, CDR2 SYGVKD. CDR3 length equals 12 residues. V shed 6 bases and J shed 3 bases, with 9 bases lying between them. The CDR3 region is CAISDTGYEQYF. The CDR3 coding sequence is TGTGCCATCAGCGACACCGGCTACGAGCAGTACTTC.

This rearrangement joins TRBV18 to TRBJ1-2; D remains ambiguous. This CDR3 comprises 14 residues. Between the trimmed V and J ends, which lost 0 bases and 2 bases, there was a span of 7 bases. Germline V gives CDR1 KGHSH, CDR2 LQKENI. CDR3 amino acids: CASSPPSPNYGYTF. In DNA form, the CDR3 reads TGTGCCAGCTCACCACCCTCTCCCAACTATGGCTACACCTTC.

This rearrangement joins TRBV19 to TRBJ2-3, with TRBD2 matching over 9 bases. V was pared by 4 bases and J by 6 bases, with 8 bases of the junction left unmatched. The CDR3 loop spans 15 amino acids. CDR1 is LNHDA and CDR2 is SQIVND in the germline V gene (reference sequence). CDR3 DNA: TGTGCCAGTAGTAGAGCGGGAGGACCTTACGATACGCAGTATTTT. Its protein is CASSRAGGPYDTQYF.

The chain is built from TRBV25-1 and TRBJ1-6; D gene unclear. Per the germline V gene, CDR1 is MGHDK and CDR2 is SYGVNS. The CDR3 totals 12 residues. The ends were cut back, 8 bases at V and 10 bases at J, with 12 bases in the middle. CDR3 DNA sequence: TGTGCCAGCGCCGGGGTAGGCTCACCCCTCCACTTT. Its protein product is CASAGVGSPLHF.

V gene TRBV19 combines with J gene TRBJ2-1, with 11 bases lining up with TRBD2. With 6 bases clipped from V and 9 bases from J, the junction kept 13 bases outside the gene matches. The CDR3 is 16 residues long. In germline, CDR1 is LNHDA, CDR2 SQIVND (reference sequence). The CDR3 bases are TGTGCCAGTAGCCCAGGTAGCGGGAGGGCCCAGGGTGAGCAGTTCTTC. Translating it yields CASSPGSGRAQGEQFF.

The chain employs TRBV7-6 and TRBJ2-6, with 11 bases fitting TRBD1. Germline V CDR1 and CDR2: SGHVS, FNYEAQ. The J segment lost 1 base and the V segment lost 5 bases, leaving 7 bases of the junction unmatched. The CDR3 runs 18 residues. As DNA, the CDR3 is TGTGCCAGCAGCCCCCGGACAGGGGGCGAATCTGGGGCCAACGTCCTGACTTTC. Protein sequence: CASSPRTGGESGANVLTF.

CDR3 bases: TGTGCCAGCAGTTACACACAGGGTCAGCCCCAGCATTTT. Translating it yields CASSYTQGQPQHF. This rearrangement joins TRBV6-5 to TRBJ1-5, with D possibly being TRBD1 (6 bases). V lost 2 bases to trimming and J lost 6 bases, with 8 bases between them. The CDR3 runs 13 residues. Germline loops: CDR1 MNHEY, CDR2 SVGAGI.

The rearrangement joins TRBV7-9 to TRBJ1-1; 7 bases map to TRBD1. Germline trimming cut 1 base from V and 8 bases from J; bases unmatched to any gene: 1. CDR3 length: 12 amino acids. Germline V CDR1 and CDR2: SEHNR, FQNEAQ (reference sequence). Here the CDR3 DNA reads TGTGCCAGCAGCTTAGGGGGACAGGAAGCTTTCTTT. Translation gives CASSLGGQEAFF.

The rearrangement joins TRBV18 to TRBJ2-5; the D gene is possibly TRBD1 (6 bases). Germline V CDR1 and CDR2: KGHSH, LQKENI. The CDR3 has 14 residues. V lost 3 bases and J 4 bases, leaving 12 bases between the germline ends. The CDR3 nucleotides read TGTGCCAGCTCACCCCAGGGGCGGAGAGAGACCCAGTACTTC. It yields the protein CASSPQGRRETQYF.

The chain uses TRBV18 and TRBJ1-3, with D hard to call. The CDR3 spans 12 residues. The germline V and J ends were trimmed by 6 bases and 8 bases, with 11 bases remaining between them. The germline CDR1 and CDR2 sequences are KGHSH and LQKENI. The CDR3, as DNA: TGTGCCAGCTCGCCCACTCGGGACACCATATATTTT. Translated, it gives CASSPTRDTIYF.

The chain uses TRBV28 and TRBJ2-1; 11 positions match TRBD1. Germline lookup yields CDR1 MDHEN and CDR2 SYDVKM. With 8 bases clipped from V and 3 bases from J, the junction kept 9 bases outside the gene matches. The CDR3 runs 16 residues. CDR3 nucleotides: TGTGCCAGCGGCAATAGAGGGACAGGGGGCTACAATGAGCAGTTCTTC. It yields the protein CASGNRGTGGYNEQFF. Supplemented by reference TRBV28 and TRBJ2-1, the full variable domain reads DVKVTQSSRYLVKRTGEKVFLECVQDMDHENMFWYRQDPGLGLRLIYFSYDVKMKEKGDIPEGYSVSREKKERFSLILESASTNQTSMYLCASGNRGTGGYNEQFFGPGTRLTVL.

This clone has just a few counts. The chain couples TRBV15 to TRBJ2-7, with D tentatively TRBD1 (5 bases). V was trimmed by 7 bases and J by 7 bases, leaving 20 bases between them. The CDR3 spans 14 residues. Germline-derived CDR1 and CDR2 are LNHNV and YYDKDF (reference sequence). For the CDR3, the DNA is TGTGCCACCACCCCACAGGCGACAGCGTCAGAGCAGTACTTC. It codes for CATTPQATASEQYF.

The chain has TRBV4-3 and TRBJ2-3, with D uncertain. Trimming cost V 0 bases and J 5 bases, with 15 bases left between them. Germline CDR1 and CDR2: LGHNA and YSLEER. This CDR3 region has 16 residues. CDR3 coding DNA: TGCGCCAGCAGCCAAGATCTCTCCGCGGTGAAAGATACGCAGTATTTT. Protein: CASSQDLSAVKDTQYF.

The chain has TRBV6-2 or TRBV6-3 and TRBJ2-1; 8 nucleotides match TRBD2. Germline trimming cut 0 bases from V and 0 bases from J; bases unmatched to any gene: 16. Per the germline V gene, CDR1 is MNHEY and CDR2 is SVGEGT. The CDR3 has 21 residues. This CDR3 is CASSYSNEGTRVRSSYNEQFF. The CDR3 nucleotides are TGTGCCAGCAGTTACTCGAATGAGGGGACTAGGGTTAGAAGCTCCTACAATGAGCAGTTCTTC.

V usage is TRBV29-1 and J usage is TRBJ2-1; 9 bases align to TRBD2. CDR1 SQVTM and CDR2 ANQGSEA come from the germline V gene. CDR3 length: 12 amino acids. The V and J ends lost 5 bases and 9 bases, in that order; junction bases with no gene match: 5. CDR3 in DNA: TGCAGCGTTCGGGTAGCGGGGGTTGAGCAGTTCTTC. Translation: CSVRVAGVEQFF.

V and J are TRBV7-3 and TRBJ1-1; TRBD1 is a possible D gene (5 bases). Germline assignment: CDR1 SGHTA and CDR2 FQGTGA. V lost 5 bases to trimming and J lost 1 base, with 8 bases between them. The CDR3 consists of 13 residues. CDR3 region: CASSPTANTEAFF. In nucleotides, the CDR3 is TGTGCCAGCAGCCCGACAGCGAACACTGAAGCTTTCTTT.

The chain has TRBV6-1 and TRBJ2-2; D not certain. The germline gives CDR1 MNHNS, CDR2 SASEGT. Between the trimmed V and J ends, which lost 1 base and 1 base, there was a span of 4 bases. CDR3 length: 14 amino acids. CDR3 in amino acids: CASSEDQNTGELFF. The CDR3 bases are TGTGCCAGCAGTGAAGATCAGAACACCGGGGAGCTGTTTTTT.